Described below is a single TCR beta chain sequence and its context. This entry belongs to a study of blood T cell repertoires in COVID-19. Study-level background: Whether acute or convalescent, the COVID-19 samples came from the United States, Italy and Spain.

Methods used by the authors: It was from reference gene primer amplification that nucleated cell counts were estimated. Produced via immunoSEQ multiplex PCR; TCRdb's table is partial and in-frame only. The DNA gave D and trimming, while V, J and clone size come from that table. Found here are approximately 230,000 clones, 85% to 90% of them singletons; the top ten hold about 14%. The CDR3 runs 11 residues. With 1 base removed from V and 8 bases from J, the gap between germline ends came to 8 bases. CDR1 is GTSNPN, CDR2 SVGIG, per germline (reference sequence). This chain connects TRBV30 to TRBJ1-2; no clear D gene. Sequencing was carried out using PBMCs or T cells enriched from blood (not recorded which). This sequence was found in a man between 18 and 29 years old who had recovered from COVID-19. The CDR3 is CAWSARWGYTF. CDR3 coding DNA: TGTGCCTGGAGTGCCAGATGGGGCTACACCTTC.